One sample yielded the 30 T cell receptor beta chains listed below, sequenced in a study of cytomegalovirus exposure and HLA in healthy donors. Amplification used 60 Vbeta primers and 13 Jbeta primers. Using immunoSEQ multiplex PCR, the repertoire was profiled, and TCRdb retains in-frame clones only, with some absent. This table has under 55,000 clones, approximately 72% appearing once. The sample comprised PBMCs. The receptors originated from a woman in her forties or fifties in good health and CMV-seronegative.

This clone was seen a handful of times. The chain combines TRBV18 with TRBJ2-1; D is undetermined. Germline-derived CDR1 and CDR2 are KGHSH and LQKENI. This CDR3 has 13 amino acids. Deletions cut 2 bases from V and 8 bases from J, with 10 bases between. The CDR3: CASSPGMSDEQFF. Here the CDR3 DNA reads TGTGCCAGCTCACCAGGCATGAGCGATGAGCAGTTCTTC. Full variable domain (missing parts from reference TRBV18 and TRBJ2-1): NAGVMQNPRHLVRRRGQEARLRCSPMKGHSHVYWYRQLPEEGLKFMVYLQKENIIDESGMPKERFSAEFPKEGPSILRIQQVVRGDSAAYFCASSPGMSDEQFFGPGTRLTVL.

The chain combines TRBV29-1 with TRBJ1-1; possible D gene TRBD1, 6 bases. Germline loops: CDR1 SQVTM, CDR2 ANQGSEA. This CDR3 has 10 amino acids. V was trimmed by 6 bases and J by 8 bases, leaving 10 bases between them. CDR3 protein: CSVSTGEAFF. The DNA for the CDR3 is TGCAGCGTATCCACAGGGGAAGCTTTCTTT.

The chain carries TRBV28 and TRBJ1-4; 9 bases fit TRBD1. The trim removed 7 bases at V and 2 bases at J, leaving 8 bases unmatched. The CDR3 extends over 16 amino acids. From germline, CDR1 is MDHEN and CDR2 SYDVKM. The CDR3 nucleotides are TGTGCCAGCAACTCCGGGACAGGGACCACTAATGAAAAACTGTTTTTT. This translates into CASNSGTGTTNEKLFF.

The V and J genes are TRBV7-2 and TRBJ2-3; D not certain. Germline assignment: CDR1 SGHTA and CDR2 FQGNSA. Trimming removed 1 base from V and 1 base from J, with 9 bases in between. The CDR3 runs 15 residues. This CDR3 reads CASSLGLSGTDTQYF. The CDR3 DNA reads TGTGCCAGCAGCTTAGGTCTATCGGGCACAGATACGCAGTATTTT.

The chain has TRBV28 and TRBJ1-4; D remains unclear. Between the trimmed V and J ends, which lost 2 bases and 6 bases, there was a span of 16 bases. Germline V CDR1 and CDR2: MDHEN, SYDVKM. The CDR3 extends over 16 amino acids. The CDR3 sequence is CASSLRLAVSDEKLFF. Here the CDR3 DNA reads TGTGCCAGCAGTTTAAGGTTGGCGGTTTCGGATGAAAAACTGTTTTTT.

This clone was seen a handful of times. The chain couples TRBV5-1 to TRBJ2-7; maybe TRBD1 (6 bases). V lost 3 bases to trimming and J lost 5 bases, with 15 bases between them. CDR1 is SGHRS, CDR2 YFSETQ, per germline. CDR3 size: 14 residues. The CDR3 is CASSSGHDVNEQYF. The DNA of the CDR3 is TGCGCCAGCAGCTCGGGACACGACGTAAACGAGCAGTACTTC. Together with reference TRBV5-1 and TRBJ2-7, the CDR3 gives the full variable domain: KAGVTQTPRYLIKTRGQQVTLSCSPISGHRSVSWYQQTPGQGLQFLFEYFSETQRNKGNFPGRFSGRQFSNSRSEMNVSTLELGDSALYLCASSSGHDVNEQYFGPGTRLTVT.

V is TRBV27 and J is TRBJ2-7, with 7 bases aligning to TRBD1. Per the germline V gene, CDR1 is MNHEY and CDR2 is SMNVEV (reference sequence). V gave up 1 base and J gave up 3 bases; unmatched junction bases: 3. The CDR3 is made up of 14 amino acids. The CDR3: CASSLYDRDYEQYF. Written as DNA, the CDR3 is TGTGCCAGCAGTTTATACGACAGGGACTACGAGCAGTACTTC.

This clone was detected only a few times. The chain carries TRBV7-9 and TRBJ2-2, with a possible D match to TRBD1 (5 bases). This CDR3 spans 12 amino acids. In germline, CDR1 is SEHNR, CDR2 FQNEAQ (reference sequence). V gave up 1 base and J gave up 13 bases, with 10 bases separating them. The CDR3 is CASSLEGQGLFF. Written as DNA, the CDR3 is TGTGCCAGCAGCTTAGAAGGTCAGGGGCTGTTTTTT. Looking up the rest from reference TRBV7-9 and TRBJ2-2 gives the full variable domain: DTGVSQNPRHKITKRGQNVTFRCDPISEHNRLYWYRQTLGQGPEFLTYFQNEAQLEKSRLLSDRFSAERPKGSFSTLEIQRTEQGDSAMYLCASSLEGQGLFFGEGSRLTVL.

The chain combines TRBV25-1 with TRBJ1-5, with no clear D. V lost 1 base and J lost 0, with 4 bases in between. The CDR3 has 14 amino acids. The germline gives CDR1 MGHDK, CDR2 SYGVNS. CDR3 region: CASSESVSNQPQHF. The CDR3 bases are TGTGCCAGCAGTGAATCCGTTAGCAATCAGCCCCAGCATTTT.

There are a few counts of this clone. This chain links TRBV5-5 with TRBJ1-5; no definite D call. V was shortened by 3 bases and J by 0 bases, with 4 bases between the two germline ends. The CDR3 has 13 residues. CDR1 SGHKS and CDR2 YYEKEE come from the germline V gene (reference sequence). The chain's CDR3 is CASSSYSNQPQHF. The CDR3 DNA sequence: TGTGCCAGCAGCTCTTATAGCAATCAGCCCCAGCATTTT.

The gene calls are TRBV19 and TRBJ1-5; 8 positions match TRBD1. J was trimmed by 4 bases and V by 7 bases; bases with no gene match: 6. CDR3 length: 14 amino acids. The germline V gene has CDR1 LNHDA and CDR2 SQIVND (reference sequence). The CDR3 region has the DNA TGTGCCAGTAAGAGGACAGGGCATAATCAGCCCCAGCATTTT. It is translated as CASKRTGHNQPQHF.

This chain connects TRBV2 to TRBJ2-1; possibly TRBD2 for D (5 bases). V was trimmed by 6 bases and J by 8 bases, leaving 14 bases between them. Germline V gives CDR1 SNHLY, CDR2 FYNNEI. The CDR3 has 13 residues. CDR3 sequence reads: CASSWTRVDEQFF. For the CDR3, the DNA is TGTGCCAGCAGCTGGACTCGAGTCGATGAGCAGTTCTTC.

V usage is TRBV6-5 and J usage is TRBJ1-1; possible D gene TRBD1, 5 bases. Trimming shortened V by 0 bases and J by 4 bases, and 15 bases separated the two germline ends. Per germline, CDR1 MNHEY and CDR2 SVGAGI. The CDR3 consists of 16 residues. CDR3 residues: CASSYSTTGQGTEAFF. The CDR3 DNA follows: TGTGCCAGCAGTTACTCAACCACGGGCCAGGGCACTGAAGCTTTCTTT.

This clone was found a few times. The chain uses TRBV18 and TRBJ2-1; 14 bases map to TRBD2. The CDR3 loop spans 16 amino acids. After removal of 2 bases from V and 7 bases from J, the junction contained 4 bases not matched to a gene. CDR1 is KGHSH and CDR2 is LQKENI in the germline V gene. CDR3 bases: TGTGCCAGCTCACCAGGGACTAGCGGGAGTGGAAATGAGCAGTTCTTC. Encoded protein: CASSPGTSGSGNEQFF.

The rearrangement links TRBV30 to TRBJ1-6, with D hard to call. This CDR3 has 11 residues. Trimming shortened V by 3 bases and J by 7 bases, and 4 bases separated the two germline ends. Germline values: CDR1 GTSNPN, CDR2 SVGIG (reference sequence). In DNA form, the CDR3 reads TGTGCCTGGAGCCTCAATTCACCCCTCCACTTT. It is translated as CAWSLNSPLHF.

A remark on this clone: Germline and junction disagree at one end, which may indicate a read error. J is TRBJ1-1 and V is TRBV27; D perhaps matches TRBD1 (5 bases). Looked up from germline, CDR1 is MNHEY and CDR2 is SMNVEV (reference sequence). The CDR3 runs to 13 residues. The CDR3 loop reads CASSLGQQSEAFF. Written as DNA, the CDR3 is TGTGCCAGCAGTTTGGGGCAGCAATCTGAGGCTTTCTTT.

This clone was seen only a few times. The V gene is TRBV11-2, the J gene TRBJ2-1; 12 nucleotides align to TRBD2. There are 18 residues in the CDR3. In germline, CDR1 is SGHAT, CDR2 FQNNGV. The trim removed 5 bases at V and 2 bases at J, leaving 10 bases unmatched. Here the CDR3 reads CASSPGLAGTPTYNEQFF. Written as DNA, the CDR3 is TGTGCCAGCAGCCCTGGACTAGCGGGGACGCCGACCTACAATGAGCAGTTCTTC.

This rearrangement joins TRBV5-1 to TRBJ2-5, with 7 nucleotides matching TRBD2. Germline trimming cut 0 bases from V and 7 bases from J; bases unmatched to any gene: 18. The CDR3 runs 18 residues. CDR1 and CDR2 from the germline V gene are SGHRS and YFSETQ. The CDR3 reads CASSLEGLGAGAGVTQYF. The CDR3 DNA is TGCGCCAGCAGCTTGGAGGGTCTTGGTGCGGGAGCGGGCGTGACCCAGTACTTC.

The chain carries TRBV2 and TRBJ2-5; 10 positions match TRBD1. With 4 bases clipped from V and 5 bases from J, the junction kept 7 bases outside the gene matches. The V gene's germline CDR1 is SNHLY and CDR2 FYNNEI. CDR3 size: 15 residues. DNA of the CDR3: TGTGCCAGCAGTGTCCGGACAGGGGGTCAGGAGACCCAGTACTTC. This codes for CASSVRTGGQETQYF.

The V call is TRBV6-5, the J call TRBJ1-5, with a tentative D call TRBD1 (5 bases). V lost 6 bases and J lost 7, with 13 bases in between. The CDR3 totals 13 residues. Germline assignment: CDR1 MNHEY and CDR2 SVGAGI. The CDR3 is CASRRGEGQPQHF. In nucleotides, the CDR3 is TGTGCCAGCAGGCGGGGGGAGGGACAGCCCCAGCATTTT.

The sample holds a few counts of this clone. V gene TRBV7-9 combines with J gene TRBJ2-7; tentative D call: TRBD1 (6 bases). Germline V lookup: CDR1 SEHNR, CDR2 FQNEAQ (reference sequence). The V gene lost 6 bases and the J gene lost 0 bases, with 12 bases spanning the gap. The CDR3 is 14 residues long. Here the CDR3 DNA reads TGTGCCAGCAGATCGGGACAACGCTCCTACGAGCAGTACTTC. Residues: CASRSGQRSYEQYF.

This clone was detected a few times. Germline and junction disagree at one end, which may indicate a read error. The chain combines TRBV19 with TRBJ1-1; no definite D call. The CDR3 has 13 residues. The germline V gene has CDR1 LNHDA and CDR2 SQIVND (reference sequence). The CDR3 loop is CASSLVADTEAFF. CDR3 nucleotides: TGTGCAAGTAGTCTTGTGGCGGACACTGAAGCTTTCTTT.

The CDR3 region has the DNA TGTGCCAGCAGGGGACAGGGAAGGGCCGGGGAGCTGTTTTTT. It yields the protein CASRGQGRAGELFF. The rearrangement joins TRBV2 to TRBJ2-2, with TRBD1 matching over 9 bases. This CDR3 region has 14 residues. J gave up 6 bases and V 6 bases, and 5 bases lay outside the gene matches. CDR1 and CDR2 from the germline V gene are SNHLY and FYNNEI.

This clone occurred a few times. The gene calls are TRBV5-5 and TRBJ2-1; 7 bases match TRBD2. The CDR3 loop spans 15 amino acids. In germline, CDR1 is SGHKS, CDR2 YYEKEE (reference sequence). V lost 0 bases, J lost 2 bases, and 2 bases stayed unmatched. The CDR3 region is CASSLGAGAYNEQFF. CDR3 nucleotide sequence: TGTGCCAGCAGCTTGGGGGCGGGGGCCTACAATGAGCAGTTCTTC. The variable domain in full, with the rest retrieved from reference TRBV5-5 and TRBJ2-1, is DAGVTQSPTHLIKTRGQQVTLRCSPISGHKSVSWYQQVLGQGPQFIFQYYEKEERGRGNFPDRFSARQFPNYSSELNVNALLLGDSALYLCASSLGAGAYNEQFFGPGTRLTVL.

The J gene is TRBJ2-1, the V gene TRBV19, with TRBD2 matching over 10 bases. Unmatched junction bases numbered 3, after V lost 2 bases and J lost 8 bases. The CDR3 covers 14 residues. CDR1 and CDR2 from the germline V gene are LNHDA and SQIVND (reference sequence). CDR3 protein: CASSITSGMYEQFF. The CDR3 bases are TGTGCCAGTAGTATAACTAGCGGGATGTATGAGCAGTTCTTC.

The rearrangement links TRBV29-1 to TRBJ1-1; D gene ambiguous. This CDR3 is 12 amino acids long. In germline, CDR1 is SQVTM, CDR2 ANQGSEA. The germline V and J ends were trimmed by 7 bases and 3 bases, with 12 bases remaining between them. The CDR3 reads CSANFRDTEAFF. In nucleotides, the CDR3 is TGCAGCGCCAACTTCCGGGACACTGAAGCTTTCTTT.

V usage is TRBV30 and J usage is TRBJ1-1; D unclear. The CDR3 is made up of 12 amino acids. CDR1 and CDR2 from the germline V gene are GTSNPN and SVGIG (reference sequence). V was shortened by 5 bases and J by 8 bases, with 15 bases between the two germline ends. CDR3 protein: CAWGRTTQEAFF. Written as DNA, the CDR3 is TGTGCCTGGGGAAGGACTACCCAAGAAGCTTTCTTT.

V usage is TRBV6-1 and J usage is TRBJ2-2; 8 bases line up with TRBD2. The germline V gene has CDR1 MNHNS and CDR2 SASEGT. The CDR3 consists of 15 residues. With V trimmed by 5 bases and J by 6 bases, 8 bases remained unmatched. The CDR3 sequence is CASSNPIAGSGELFF. Written as DNA, the CDR3 is TGTGCCAGCAGTAACCCCATAGCGGGGTCCGGGGAGCTGTTTTTT.

This rearrangement joins TRBV6-5 to TRBJ2-3, with 8 bases fitting TRBD1. This CDR3 contains 13 residues. Germline values: CDR1 MNHEY, CDR2 SVGAGI. The ends lost 5 bases at V and 7 bases at J; junction bases unmatched: 5. In DNA form, the CDR3 reads TGTGCCAGCAGTCCGCAGGGGGCCCATACGCAGTATTTT. Protein product: CASSPQGAHTQYF.

The chain recombines TRBV7-2 with TRBJ2-1; 8 bases are shared with TRBD1. The trim removed 5 bases at V and 3 bases at J, leaving 6 bases unmatched. CDR3 length: 15 amino acids. Germline assignment: CDR1 SGHTA and CDR2 FQGNSA. The CDR3 region has the DNA TGTGCCAGCAGCATCGCGGGACAGGTCTACAATGAGCAGTTCTTC. It encodes CASSIAGQVYNEQFF.